A single sample gave rise to the 19 T cell receptor beta chains below, sequenced in a study of early T cells in non-severe SARS-CoV-2 infection. Each CDR3 protein is one row after TCRdb ran MiXCR on the 5' RACE reads. The sample shows about 83,000 distinct CDR3 sequences, around 9.3% of them seen only once. This specimen was whole blood, taken at baseline. These receptor sequences come from an adult who was a healthcare worker with PCR-confirmed SARS-CoV-2 infection or an uninfected control (not recorded which).

This clonotype showed up just a few times. The rearrangement uses TRBV27 and TRBJ2-1; TRBD2 aligns across 10 bases. V was pared by 4 bases and J by 10 bases, with 4 bases of the junction left unmatched. CDR1 is MNHEY, CDR2 SMNVEV, per germline (reference sequence). CDR3 length equals 13 residues. CDR3 sequence: CASSSAGGREQFF. For the CDR3, the DNA is TGTGCCAGCAGTTCAGCGGGAGGGCGGGAGCAGTTCTTC.

This rearrangement joins TRBV4-1 to TRBJ2-5; no clear D. The length of the CDR3 is 13 residues. V lost 1 base, J lost 2 bases, and 5 bases lay in between. Germline V CDR1 and CDR2: MGHRA, YSYEKL. The CDR3 region has the DNA TGCGCCAGCAGCCAAGTAGGTCAAGAGACCCAGTACTTC. This codes for CASSQVGQETQYF.

This clonotype was counted a single time. The chain links TRBV9 to TRBJ2-2; D perhaps matches TRBD2 (6 bases). Germline CDR1 SGDLS, CDR2 YYNGEE. V gave up 2 bases and J gave up 2 bases, with 10 bases separating them. The CDR3 has 15 amino acids. The CDR3 sequence is CASSVIADNTGELFF. CDR3 DNA: TGTGCCAGCAGCGTCATAGCGGATAACACCGGGGAGCTGTTTTTT.

The table lists this clonotype with many counts. This chain joins TRBV5-1 and TRBJ2-7; 10 bases agree with TRBD2. The CDR3 consists of 17 residues. CDR1 is SGHRS and CDR2 is YFSETQ in the germline V gene. V was clipped by 4 bases and J by 1 base; unmatched bases: 11. The DNA of the CDR3 is TGCGCCAGCAGCCCGGCCAAGGTTAGCGGGAGGTCCTACGAGCAGTACTTC. Its protein is CASSPAKVSGRSYEQYF. Variable domain in full (rest from reference TRBV5-1 and TRBJ2-7): KAGVTQTPRYLIKTRGQQVTLSCSPISGHRSVSWYQQTPGQGLQFLFEYFSETQRNKGNFPGRFSGRQFSNSRSEMNVSTLELGDSALYLCASSPAKVSGRSYEQYFGPGTRLTVT.

This clonotype was seen only a few times. The V and J genes are TRBV9 and TRBJ2-3; TRBD1 matches 9 bases. Looked up from germline, CDR1 is SGDLS and CDR2 is YYNGEE. After removal of 1 base from V and 3 bases from J, the junction contained 9 bases not matched to a gene. The CDR3 is 17 residues long. CDR3 region: CASSVQQGALGTDTQYF. The CDR3 coding sequence is TGTGCCAGCAGCGTACAACAGGGGGCTTTAGGAACAGATACGCAGTATTTT.

This chain links TRBV12-5 with TRBJ2-7; D gene uncertain. CDR1 is LGHNT, CDR2 FRNRAP, per germline. V lost 6 bases, J lost 2 bases, and 8 bases lay in between. The CDR3 runs to 12 residues. The CDR3 loop is CASGWSAYEQYF. CDR3 sequence (DNA): TGTGCTAGTGGCTGGTCCGCCTACGAGCAGTACTTC.

This clonotype has only a few counts. The rearrangement joins TRBV7-2 to TRBJ1-6, with a weak D call TRBD1 (5 bases). The V end was cut by 8 bases, the J end by 6 bases, with 17 bases between. The length of the CDR3 is 15 residues. Germline V CDR1 and CDR2: SGHTA, FQGNSA. CDR3 residues: CASGHWGFINSPLHF. The DNA of the CDR3 is TGTGCCAGCGGCCACTGGGGGTTTATTAATTCACCCCTCCACTTT.

In its sample, this clonotype was seen a few times. This sequence joins TRBV12-3 or TRBV12-4 and TRBJ1-1; 8 bases map to TRBD1. V was pared by 5 bases and J by 7 bases, with 15 bases of the junction left unmatched. The CDR3 covers 16 residues. The chain's CDR3 is CASSRARARTGIEAFF. Here the CDR3 DNA reads TGTGCCAGCAGTAGGGCACGTGCACGGACAGGGATTGAAGCTTTCTTT.

The chain employs TRBV7-2 and TRBJ2-7; 12 nucleotides align to TRBD2. Trimming cost V 5 bases and J 6 bases; bases outside gene matches: 8. Germline lookup yields CDR1 SGHTA and CDR2 FQGNSA. The CDR3 loop spans 15 amino acids. The CDR3 protein is CASSLRTSGNGEQYF. The CDR3 DNA is TGTGCCAGCAGCCTCCGGACTAGCGGGAACGGCGAGCAGTACTTC.

The gene calls are TRBV6-5 and TRBJ2-1; D is tentatively TRBD1 or TRBD2 (5 bases each). This CDR3 contains 14 residues. Germline assignment: CDR1 MNHEY and CDR2 SVGAGI. Trimming cost V 6 bases and J 1 base, with 10 bases left between them. The DNA for the CDR3 is TGTGCCAGCAGAGAGAGGGGATCCTACAATGAGCAGTTCTTC. It encodes CASRERGSYNEQFF.

This clonotype was seen many times. J is TRBJ2-1 and V is TRBV9; D uncertain. Trimming pared 3 bases from V and 3 bases from J, leaving 16 bases between. The CDR3 loop spans 16 amino acids. Germline values: CDR1 SGDLS, CDR2 YYNGEE. The CDR3 sequence: CASSAQGRASYNEQFF. For the CDR3, the DNA is TGTGCCAGCAGCGCCCAAGGAAGGGCTAGCTACAATGAGCAGTTCTTC.

The chain joins TRBV15 to TRBJ2-7, with D tentatively TRBD1 (6 bases). The CDR3 extends over 14 amino acids. The germline V gene has CDR1 LNHNV and CDR2 YYDKDF (reference sequence). V was pared by 1 base and J by 2 bases, with 9 bases between. In DNA, the CDR3 is TGTGCCACCAGCAGAGGGACAGTGCCCTACGAGCAGTACTTC. It encodes CATSRGTVPYEQYF.

This clonotype was observed at least ten times. V and J are TRBV12-3 or TRBV12-4 and TRBJ2-7; tentative D call: TRBD1 (6 bases). Trimming removed 5 bases from V and 2 bases from J, with 16 bases in between. The CDR3 is made up of 15 amino acids. In DNA form, the CDR3 reads TGTGCCAGCAGTCACCCCGGGACATCCACCTACGAGCAGTACTTC. Its translation: CASSHPGTSTYEQYF.

This clonotype was counted ten times or more. V and J are TRBV27 and TRBJ2-1, with 11 bases identical to TRBD2. V lost 3 bases to trimming and J lost 8 bases; unmatched junction nucleotides: 9. Germline V CDR1 and CDR2: MNHEY, SMNVEV (reference sequence). This CDR3 contains 16 residues. The CDR3 sequence is CASSFLTSGIRDEQFF. The CDR3 region has the DNA TGTGCCAGCAGTTTTTTGACTAGCGGGATCCGCGATGAGCAGTTCTTC.

This clonotype has a handful of counts. The chain recombines TRBV5-1 with TRBJ1-3; no clear D gene. V shed 4 bases and J shed 0 bases, with 8 bases lying between them. The CDR3 loop spans 14 amino acids. Germline CDR1 SGHRS, CDR2 YFSETQ. DNA for the CDR3: TGCGCCAGCAGCATGAGTTTCTCTGGAAACACCATATATTTT. This codes for CASSMSFSGNTIYF.

The chain is built from TRBV12-5 and TRBJ2-5, with 7 bases aligning to TRBD1. CDR3 length: 13 residues. CDR1 and CDR2 from the germline V gene are LGHNT and FRNRAP. V dropped 6 bases and J dropped 5; count of bases not matched to a gene: 6. The CDR3 sequence: CASGKTGMETQYF. The CDR3 DNA sequence: TGTGCTAGTGGAAAGACAGGGATGGAGACCCAGTACTTC.

This sequence joins TRBV7-2 and TRBJ1-4; D possibly corresponds to TRBD1 (5 bases). CDR3 length equals 15 residues. Germline values: CDR1 SGHTA, CDR2 FQGNSA. Trimming removed 3 bases at V and 5 bases at J, with 13 bases between. CDR3 in amino acids: CASSFQGIGNEKLFF. The CDR3 nucleotides read TGTGCCAGCAGCTTTCAGGGAATCGGAAATGAAAAACTGTTTTTT.

Many counts were recorded for this clonotype. The chain links TRBV11-2 to TRBJ2-1, with D unclear. V lost 3 bases and J lost 4, with 4 bases in between. The CDR3 extends over 12 amino acids. The germline V gene encodes CDR1 SGHAT and CDR2 FQNNGV. CDR3 sequence (DNA): TGTGCCAGCAGCTTTGGATACAATGAGCAGTTCTTC. Its protein product is CASSFGYNEQFF.

Ten or more counts support this clonotype. The chain joins TRBV7-2 to TRBJ2-5; D gene ambiguous. V shed 6 bases and J shed 5 bases, with 13 bases lying between them. CDR3 length: 13 residues. CDR1 and CDR2 (germline): SGHTA, FQGNSA. Here the CDR3 DNA reads TGTGCCAGCAGTCTCGGCGGATACGAGACCCAGTACTTC. Amino acids: CASSLGGYETQYF.